Listed below are T cell receptor beta chains from one sample, sequenced in a study of response to subunit inactivated influenza vaccine. TCRdb independently ran MiXCR on the RT-PCR reads; one entry per CDR3 protein. The profile shows a few hundred thousand distinct CDR3 sequences, less than 7.5% of them singletons. The specimen was PBMCs from blood, collected approximately 25 months after vaccination. The receptors were sampled from a man in his fifties or sixties who received an inactivated influenza vaccine. CDR3s include the opening cysteine and the closing phenylalanine or tryptophan. Fields, in order: D gene, V gene, clone size, J gene, CDR3 DNA, CDR3 protein. D genes are given only for firm matches. The size field is filled for only some rows; it gives once, few, many or a size class.

D gene: -; V gene: TRBV29-1; clone size: few; J gene: TRBJ2-1; CDR3 DNA: TGCAGCTCTCTATTTGGGTCCTACAATGAGCAGTTCTTC; CDR3 protein: CSSLFGSYNEQFF
D gene: TRBD2; V gene: TRBV5-1; clone size: many; J gene: TRBJ2-3; CDR3 DNA: TGCGCCAGCAGCTTGTCAGCGGGGTCAGATACGCAGTATTTT; CDR3 protein: CASSLSAGSDTQYF
D gene: -; V gene: TRBV6-2/TRBV6-3; clone size: -; J gene: TRBJ2-5; CDR3 DNA: TGTGCCAGCAGCCAGACTCCCACGAGGCGAGAGACCCAGTACTTC; CDR3 protein: CASSQTPTRRETQYF
D gene: -; V gene: TRBV10-1; clone size: few; J gene: TRBJ1-2; CDR3 DNA: TGCGCCAGCAGTGAGGCCAGGGGCGCCTCACAACAGTCACTTGGCGATGGCTACACCTTC; CDR3 protein: CASSEARGASQQSLGDGYTF
D gene: TRBD2; V gene: TRBV12-3/TRBV12-4; clone size: many; J gene: TRBJ2-1; CDR3 DNA: TGTGCCAGCAGTTCCCCGCCGGGACTAGCTGTCAATGAGCAGTTCTTC; CDR3 protein: CASSSPPGLAVNEQFF
D gene: -; V gene: TRBV20-1; clone size: few; J gene: TRBJ2-1; CDR3 DNA: TGCTGTGCTAGTCGCTCAGGGGGGGGCCCCTACAATGAGCAGTTCTTC; CDR3 protein: CCASRSGGGPYNEQFF
D gene: -; V gene: TRBV7-9; clone size: -; J gene: TRBJ2-3; CDR3 DNA: TGTGCCAGCAGCTTTAGTCCGGGCCTTGGTGGCACAGATACGCAGTATTTT; CDR3 protein: CASSFSPGLGGTDTQYF
D gene: -; V gene: TRBV28; clone size: -; J gene: TRBJ2-1; CDR3 DNA: TGTGCCAGCAGTCCAGGGGAGTGGGGTCCCTACAATGAGCAGTTCTTC; CDR3 protein: CASSPGEWGPYNEQFF
D gene: TRBD2; V gene: TRBV5-6; clone size: few; J gene: TRBJ2-5; CDR3 DNA: TGTGCCAGCAGCATTAGCGGGGGAGAAGAGACCCAGTACTTC; CDR3 protein: CASSISGGEETQYF
D gene: -; V gene: TRBV12-3/TRBV12-4; clone size: few; J gene: TRBJ1-2; CDR3 DNA: TGTGCCAGCAGCCCAACGGGAGGGGGGAAGGGCTACACCTTC; CDR3 protein: CASSPTGGGKGYTF
D gene: TRBD2; V gene: TRBV4-2; clone size: many; J gene: TRBJ2-1; CDR3 DNA: TGTGCCAGCAGCCACGGGACTAGCGCTCCCAATGAGCAGTTCTTC; CDR3 protein: CASSHGTSAPNEQFF
D gene: TRBD1; V gene: TRBV20-1; clone size: -; J gene: TRBJ1-2; CDR3 DNA: TGCAGTGCTAGAGACACAGGGAGGGGGCCCCGGGGTAACTATGGCTACACCTTC; CDR3 protein: CSARDTGRGPRGNYGYTF
D gene: -; V gene: TRBV20-1; clone size: few; J gene: TRBJ2-4; CDR3 DNA: TGCAGTGCTAAAGGGGTTCCCAAAAACATTCAGTACTTC; CDR3 protein: CSAKGVPKNIQYF
D gene: TRBD2; V gene: TRBV7-2; clone size: few; J gene: TRBJ2-7; CDR3 DNA: TGTGCCAGCAGCTCCCCGAAAGCGGGAGGGTACGAGCAGTACTTC; CDR3 protein: CASSSPKAGGYEQYF
D gene: TRBD1; V gene: TRBV20-1; clone size: -; J gene: TRBJ1-4; CDR3 DNA: TGCAGTGCCCCGGCCCGCAGGGGGCTCGAAAAACTGTTTTTT; CDR3 protein: CSAPARRGLEKLFF
D gene: TRBD2; V gene: TRBV7-9; clone size: few; J gene: TRBJ2-7; CDR3 DNA: TGTGCCAGCAGCTTAGAAGCTAGCGGGGGGTCTACCTACGAGCAGTACTTC; CDR3 protein: CASSLEASGGSTYEQYF
D gene: -; V gene: TRBV5-6; clone size: once; J gene: TRBJ2-1; CDR3 DNA: TGTGCCAGCAGCTTGGCCCGGCCCAAGGCGTATGAGCAGTTCTTC; CDR3 protein: CASSLARPKAYEQFF
D gene: TRBD1; V gene: TRBV20-1; clone size: -; J gene: TRBJ1-1; CDR3 DNA: TGCAGTGCTAGAGAACGGACAGGGTACAGCACTGAAGCTTTCTTT; CDR3 protein: CSARERTGYSTEAFF
D gene: -; V gene: TRBV5-1; clone size: many; J gene: TRBJ2-3; CDR3 DNA: TGCGCCACCAGGGCTCCCCTCGATGATACGCAGTATTTT; CDR3 protein: CATRAPLDDTQYF
D gene: -; V gene: TRBV6-5; clone size: many; J gene: TRBJ1-6; CDR3 DNA: TGTGCCAGCAGTTACTCGAGCGGTGGGGCAGGAAATAATTCACCCCTCCACTTT; CDR3 protein: CASSYSSGGAGNNSPLHF
D gene: -; V gene: TRBV11-2; clone size: -; J gene: TRBJ2-1; CDR3 DNA: TGTGCCAGCAGCTTAACGCCGGGCGATGAGCAGTTCTTC; CDR3 protein: CASSLTPGDEQFF
D gene: -; V gene: TRBV20-1; clone size: -; J gene: TRBJ2-2; CDR3 DNA: TGCAGTGCTAGAGCTTTGACCCGAAACACCGGGGAGCTGTTTTTT; CDR3 protein: CSARALTRNTGELFF